This note documents a single T cell receptor beta chain sequence. No cognate antigen has been identified for it. No clone much larger than this one lies a single base away; base qualities are absent. In the prospective study, participants were about 18 to 100 years old, resided in about two dozen geographic areas of the United States, and were enrolled through a virtual design. In the prospective study, cohorts were assigned on the basis of participant-reported clinical history obtained from a screening survey and a study questionnaire. Recovered participants in ImmuneRACE Cohort 3 were defined as having two consecutive negative NP/OP PCR tests, clearance from a healthcare professional, or resolution of symptoms. Mobile phlebotomists in the prospective study collected whole blood, serum and a nasopharyngeal or oropharyngeal swab from every participant. Additional blood draws and questionnaires over an approximately two-month period could optionally be provided by prospective study participants. Before DNA extraction, blood samples from the prospective study were shipped at room temperature or frozen.

From V the trimming removes 2 bases and from J it removes 7 bases, while the gene matches leave 6 bases of the junction unaccounted for. There are 15 amino acids in the CDR3, from cysteine to phenylalanine inclusive. The CDR3 DNA has 45 bases and is translated from base 1. CDR1 MNHEY and CDR2 SMNVEV are derived from the germline V gene (reference sequence). The immunoSEQ Assay, a bias-controlled multiplex PCR, was used to amplify TCRbeta CDR3 regions from genomic DNA. In the authors' own workflow: The number of nucleated cells in each sample was estimated by amplification of reference gene primers within the assay. Sequence reads were collapsed and filtered to measure the absolute abundance of every unique TCRbeta CDR3 rearrangement. Productive Simpson clonality was computed per sample as the square root of Simpson's diversity index over productive rearrangements. What TCRdb holds here is the immuneACCESS table cut down to in-frame rearrangements. Part of the clones is not present; checked against another copy, under half of the missing clones reflect an unresolved V gene, and the others are unexplained. V and J calls and clone size come straight from that table; D and trimming were deduced from the DNA. The sample table holds some 370,000 clones, of which 83% were seen once. The ten most abundant clones make up 5% to 5.5% of the sample.

These data belong to a study of blood T cell repertoires in COVID-19 (dated by TCRdb to the early 2020s). For the study in its entirety: Samples covering the acute and convalescent phases of COVID-19 were provided by collaborators in the United States, Italy and Spain. The prospective study material was composed of cDNA or gDNA derived from T cells, B-cell-depleted T cells, or PBMCs. Subjects who had been exposed to COVID-19, were actively infected with it, or had recovered from it provided the deeply sampled blood TCRbeta repertoires that made up the dataset. The repertoires were released in a freely available public database meant as a resource for research on the immune response to SARS-CoV-2. Samples came from the ongoing ImmuneRACE study (first 160 participants) plus 1,254 subjects from 6 global collaborators. Sample metadata almost always included a de-identified subject ID, COVID-19 status, age in years and sex. Where HLA class I and class II types were available, the types were taken from metadata supplied by the sample provider, not from assay-based typing.

Study-wide conclusions, independent of this receptor: The quantity of clinical and demographic metadata differed by source and by participant and was supplied without curation.

This clonotype was obtained from a woman between 50 and 59 years old who had recovered from COVID-19. Sequencing used PBMCs or T cells enriched from blood (not recorded which). This receptor chain uses TRBV27 and TRBJ2-1, and 9 junctional nucleotides match TRBD2. CDR3 loop: CASSLAGGSGNEQFF. The DNA reads as follows: TGTGCCAGCAGTTTAGCGGGAGGGAGCGGAAATGAGCAGTTCTTC.